A selection of T cell receptor beta chains follows, all from one sample in a study of CD8+ T cells in alopecia areata. The data were produced by immunoSEQ multiplex PCR, yet TCRdb's version contains in-frame clones alone and is incomplete. The sample includes more than 75,000 clones, roughly two fifths seen only once; the top ten take roughly 1.3%. The specimen was CD4+ T cells sorted from blood. These receptors originate from a human donor with alopecia areata. Both conserved end residues are part of each CDR3. Fields, in order: D gene, clone size, J gene, V gene, CDR3 protein, CDR3 DNA. A D gene is named only where the DNA matches it firmly. For some rows the clone size is stated as once, few or many, or as a class when expanded; others skip it.

D: TRBD2
size: .
J: TRBJ2-3
V: TRBV7-9
CDR3: CASSYPSGGDPDTQYF
DNA: TGTGCCAGCAGCTATCCTAGCGGGGGCGATCCAGATACGCAGTATTTT

D: .
size: .
J: TRBJ2-5
V: TRBV7-2
CDR3: CASSLVQETQYF
DNA: TGTGCCAGCTCACTAGTTCAAGAGACCCAGTACTTC

D: .
size: once
J: TRBJ1-1
V: TRBV30
CDR3: CAWKEPPNTEEAFF
DNA: TGTGCCTGGAAAGAACCCCCGAACACTGAGGAAGCTTTCTTT

D: TRBD1
size: .
J: TRBJ2-7
V: TRBV6-9
CDR3: CASTLLGQGASYEQYF
DNA: TGTGCCAGCACCCTCTTAGGGCAGGGGGCGTCCTACGAGCAGTACTTC

D: .
size: .
J: TRBJ1-5
V: TRBV5-4
CDR3: CASSLEADQPQHF
DNA: TGTGCCAGCAGCTTAGAGGCGGATCAGCCCCAGCATTTT

D: .
size: few
J: TRBJ1-1
V: TRBV5-1
CDR3: CASSWTRDTEAFF
DNA: TGCGCCAGCAGCTGGACGAGAGACACTGAAGCTTTCTTT

D: .
size: .
J: TRBJ2-7
V: TRBV5-1
CDR3: CASSLEQTSYEQYF
DNA: TGCGCCAGCAGCTTGGAACAGACTTCCTACGAGCAGTACTTC

D: .
size: few
J: TRBJ2-7
V: TRBV2
CDR3: CASKEGGYEQYF
DNA: TGTGCCAGCAAGGAGGGAGGATACGAGCAGTACTTC

D: TRBD1
size: medium-sized
J: TRBJ1-4
V: TRBV28
CDR3: CASRATGSSEKLFF
DNA: TGTGCCAGCAGGGCGACAGGGAGTAGCGAAAAACTGTTTTTT

D: .
size: .
J: TRBJ2-7
V: TRBV7-2
CDR3: CGTSSYEQYF
DNA: TGTGGGACGAGCTCCTACGAGCAGTACTTC

D: TRBD1
size: .
J: TRBJ1-1
V: TRBV4-2
CDR3: CASSQPGTGKLIAEAFF
DNA: TGTGCCAGCAGCCAACCCGGGACAGGGAAGCTTATCGCTGAAGCTTTCTTT

D: .
size: .
J: TRBJ1-2
V: TRBV20-1
CDR3: CSASGYTF
DNA: TGCAGTGCTAGTGGCTACACCTTC

D: .
size: once
J: TRBJ1-4
V: TRBV5-1
CDR3: CASRTGSAFDEKLFF
DNA: TGCGCCAGCAGAACCGGGTCTGCTTTTGATGAAAAACTGTTTTTT

D: .
size: .
J: TRBJ1-6
V: TRBV7-2
CDR3: CASSRNSPLHF
DNA: TGTGCCAGCTCCCGGAATTCACCCCTCCACTTT

D: .
size: few
J: TRBJ2-1
V: TRBV7-9
CDR3: CASSYLRRYSSYNEQFF
DNA: TGTGCCAGCAGCTACCTGCGGAGGTATAGCTCCTACAATGAGCAGTTCTTC

D: TRBD1
size: .
J: TRBJ1-1
V: TRBV5-1
CDR3: CASSLGVRGHTEAFF
DNA: TGCGCCAGCAGCTTAGGTGTTAGGGGGCACACTGAAGCTTTCTTT

D: TRBD1
size: .
J: TRBJ2-7
V: TRBV30
CDR3: CAWKGDRGLYEQYF
DNA: TGTGCCTGGAAGGGGGACAGGGGGCTGTACGAGCAGTACTTC

D: .
size: .
J: TRBJ1-1
V: TRBV5-8
CDR3: CASRLGQYMNTEAFF
DNA: TGTGCCAGCAGATTAGGACAGTACATGAACACTGAAGCTTTCTTT

D: TRBD1
size: few
J: TRBJ1-2
V: TRBV28
CDR3: CASRTTGTGISYGYTF
DNA: TGTGCCAGCAGAACTACCGGGACAGGGATTAGCTATGGCTACACCTTC

D: TRBD2
size: few
J: TRBJ2-5
V: TRBV14
CDR3: CASSQGSSGYQETQYF
DNA: TGTGCCAGCAGCCAAGGCTCTAGCGGCTACCAAGAGACCCAGTACTTC

D: .
size: few
J: TRBJ1-2
V: TRBV25-1
CDR3: CASSELIGSGGRGYTF
DNA: TGTGCCAGCAGTGAATTAATTGGATCGGGGGGCAGGGGCTACACCTTC

D: .
size: once
J: TRBJ1-3
V: TRBV30
CDR3: CAWSDNPRVFGNTIYF
DNA: TGTGCCTGGAGCGATAATCCCAGGGTTTTTGGAAACACCATATATTTT

D: .
size: few
J: TRBJ2-5
V: TRBV28
CDR3: CASSFGETQYF
DNA: TGTGCCAGCAGTTTCGGGGAGACCCAGTACTTC

D: .
size: .
J: TRBJ2-7
V: TRBV25-1
CDR3: CASSEANSYEQYF
DNA: TGTGCCAGCAGTGAAGCGAACTCCTACGAGCAGTACTTC

D: TRBD2
size: few
J: TRBJ2-7
V: TRBV29-1
CDR3: CSVGLANYEQYF
DNA: TGCAGCGTTGGACTAGCGAACTACGAGCAGTACTTC

D: .
size: few
J: TRBJ2-4
V: TRBV28
CDR3: CASREQLAKNIQYF
DNA: TGTGCCAGCAGGGAACAGCTAGCCAAAAACATTCAGTACTTC

D: .
size: .
J: TRBJ1-5
V: TRBV30
CDR3: CAWSNGAGLNGNQPQHF
DNA: TGTGCCTGGAGTAATGGAGCAGGGCTAAATGGCAATCAGCCCCAGCATTTT

D: .
size: .
J: TRBJ2-7
V: TRBV4-1
CDR3: CASSHQGSGYEQYF
DNA: TGCGCCAGCAGCCATCAGGGATCCGGGTACGAGCAGTACTTC